This TCR beta chain was captured by sequencing in a study of blood T cell repertoires in COVID-19. Sequencing used immunoSEQ multiplex PCR; TCRdb keeps in-frame clones, though not all of them. The sample has 260,000 or so clones, roughly 79% seen once; the top ten hold 6.5% to 9%. The ends were cut back, 2 bases at V and 5 bases at J, with 10 bases in the middle. The CDR3 spans 13 residues. CDR1 GTSNPN and CDR2 SVGIG come from the germline V gene (reference sequence). V gene TRBV30 combines with J gene TRBJ1-5; a possible D gene is TRBD1 (6 bases). The sample taken for sequencing was peripheral blood. This clonotype originated in an elderly woman with COVID-19, enrolled during active disease. The CDR3: CAWSLQGYQPQHF. For the CDR3, the DNA is TGTGCCTGGAGTCTACAGGGATATCAGCCCCAGCATTTT.